The entry that follows covers one TCR beta chain sequence. A single base separates this from a much larger clone, so it may be a read error. This sample was included in a study of T cells of healthy individuals. TCRdb reanalysed the 5' RACE reads using MiXCR and keeps one entry per CDR3 protein. This table holds more than 60,000 distinct CDR3 sequences, around 16% found once. V lost 5 bases to trimming and J lost 13 bases, with 15 bases between them. The germline gives CDR1 SGHTA, CDR2 FQGNSA. There are 12 residues in the CDR3. The chain combines TRBV7-2 with TRBJ2-1; D call uncertain. The TCR was taken from a human donor in good health. This CDR3 is CASSGLQETQFF. Written as DNA, the CDR3 is TGTGCCAGCAGCGGGTTGCAAGAGACCCAGTTCTTC.